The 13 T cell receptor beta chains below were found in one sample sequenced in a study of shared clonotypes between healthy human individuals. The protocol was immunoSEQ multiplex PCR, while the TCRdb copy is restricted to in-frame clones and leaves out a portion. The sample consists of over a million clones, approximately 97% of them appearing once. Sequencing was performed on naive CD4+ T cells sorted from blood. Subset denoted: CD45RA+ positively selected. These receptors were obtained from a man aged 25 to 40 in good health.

The CDR3 DNA reads TGTGCCAGCATGGGCGACAATCAGCCCCAGCATTTT. Protein: CASMGDNQPQHF. V and J are TRBV6-6 and TRBJ1-5; no firm D call. This CDR3 region has 12 residues. Between the trimmed V and J ends, which lost 7 bases and 3 bases, there was a span of 7 bases. Germline lookup yields CDR1 MNHNY and CDR2 SVGAGI (reference sequence).

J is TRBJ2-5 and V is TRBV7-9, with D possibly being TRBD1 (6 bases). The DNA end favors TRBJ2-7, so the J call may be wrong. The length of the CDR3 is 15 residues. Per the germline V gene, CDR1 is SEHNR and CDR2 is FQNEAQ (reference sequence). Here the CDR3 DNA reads TGTGCCAGCAGCTTAGGAGGAGCAGGGGCCTACGAGCAGTACTTC. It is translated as CASSLGGAGAYEQYF.

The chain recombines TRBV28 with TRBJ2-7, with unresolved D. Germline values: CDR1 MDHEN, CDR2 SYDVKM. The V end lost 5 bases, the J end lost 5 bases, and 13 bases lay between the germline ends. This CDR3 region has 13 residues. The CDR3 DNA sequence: TGTGCCAGCAGTAATGATGGGCCCCACGAGCAGTACTTC. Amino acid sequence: CASSNDGPHEQYF. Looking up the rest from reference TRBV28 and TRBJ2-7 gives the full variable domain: DVKVTQSSRYLVKRTGEKVFLECVQDMDHENMFWYRQDPGLGLRLIYFSYDVKMKEKGDIPEGYSVSREKKERFSLILESASTNQTSMYLCASSNDGPHEQYFGPGTRLTVT.

In DNA, the CDR3 is TGTGCCACCAGCAGGATGGGGGCGGGAGGCTTCACAGATACGCAGTATTTT. Translating it yields CATSRMGAGGFTDTQYF. The rearrangement joins TRBV15 to TRBJ2-3; 8 nucleotides line up with TRBD2. The CDR3 is 17 amino acids. Germline assignment: CDR1 LNHNV and CDR2 YYDKDF (reference sequence). V shed 3 bases and J 2 bases; nucleotides not matched to a gene: 10.

The CDR3 sequence is CATSRGQHNQPQHF. CDR3 DNA sequence: TGTGCCACCAGCAGAGGACAGCACAATCAGCCCCAGCATTTT. The V gene is TRBV15, the J gene TRBJ1-5, with a weak D call TRBD1 (5 bases). From germline, CDR1 is LNHNV and CDR2 YYDKDF (reference sequence). The CDR3 spans 14 residues. Trimming removed 1 base from V and 3 bases from J, with 7 bases in between. Supplemented by reference TRBV15 and TRBJ1-5, the full variable domain reads DAMVIQNPRYQVTQFGKPVTLSCSQTLNHNVMYWYQQKSSQAPKLLFHYYDKDFNNEADTPDNFQSRRPNTSFCFLDIRSPGLGDTAMYLCATSRGQHNQPQHFGDGTRLSIL.

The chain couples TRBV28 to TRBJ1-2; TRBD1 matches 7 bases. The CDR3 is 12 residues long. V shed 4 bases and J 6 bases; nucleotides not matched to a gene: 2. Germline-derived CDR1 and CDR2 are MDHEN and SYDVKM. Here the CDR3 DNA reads TGTGCCAGCAGTTCCGGGACAGATGGCTACACCTTC. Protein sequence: CASSSGTDGYTF.

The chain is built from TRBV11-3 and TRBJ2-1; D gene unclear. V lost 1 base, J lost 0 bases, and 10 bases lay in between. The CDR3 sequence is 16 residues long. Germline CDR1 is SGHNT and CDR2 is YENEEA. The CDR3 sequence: CASSLALGSSYNEQFF. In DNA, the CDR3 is TGTGCCAGCAGCTTAGCCCTAGGGTCCTCCTACAATGAGCAGTTCTTC.

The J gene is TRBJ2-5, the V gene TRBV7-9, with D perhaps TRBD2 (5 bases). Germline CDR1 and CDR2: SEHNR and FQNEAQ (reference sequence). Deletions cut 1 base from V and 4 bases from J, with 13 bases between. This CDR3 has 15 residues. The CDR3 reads CASSLEVRRGETQYF. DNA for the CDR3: TGTGCCAGCAGCTTAGAGGTCAGACGGGGAGAGACCCAGTACTTC.

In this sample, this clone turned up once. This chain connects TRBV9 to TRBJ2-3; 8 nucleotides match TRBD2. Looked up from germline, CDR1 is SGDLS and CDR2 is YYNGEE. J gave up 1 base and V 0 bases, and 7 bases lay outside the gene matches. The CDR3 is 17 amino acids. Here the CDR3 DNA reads TGTGCCAGCAGCGTAGCAAGTAATAGCGGGGGCACAGATACGCAGTATTTT. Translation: CASSVASNSGGTDTQYF.

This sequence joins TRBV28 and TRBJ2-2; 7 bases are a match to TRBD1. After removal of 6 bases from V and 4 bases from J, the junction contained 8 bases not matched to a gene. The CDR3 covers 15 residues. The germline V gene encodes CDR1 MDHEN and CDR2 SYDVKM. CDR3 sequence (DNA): TGTGCCAGCAGCCGCATGAACAGGGGCACCGGGGAGCTGTTTTTT. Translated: CASSRMNRGTGELFF.

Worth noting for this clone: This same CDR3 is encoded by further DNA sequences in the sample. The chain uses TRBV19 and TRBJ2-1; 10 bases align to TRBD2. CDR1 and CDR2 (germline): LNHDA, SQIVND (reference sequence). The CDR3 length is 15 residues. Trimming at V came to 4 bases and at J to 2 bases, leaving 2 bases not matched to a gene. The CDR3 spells CASSTLAGAYNEQFF. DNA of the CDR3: TGTGCCAGTAGTACCCTAGCGGGGGCCTACAATGAGCAGTTCTTC.

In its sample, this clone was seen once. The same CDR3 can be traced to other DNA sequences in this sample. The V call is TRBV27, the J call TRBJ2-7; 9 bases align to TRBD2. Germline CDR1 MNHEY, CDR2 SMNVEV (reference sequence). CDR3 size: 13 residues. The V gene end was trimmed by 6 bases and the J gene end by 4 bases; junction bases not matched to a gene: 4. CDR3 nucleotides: TGTGCCAGCAGCTTAGCGGGAGTGTACGAGCAGTACTTC. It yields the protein CASSLAGVYEQYF.

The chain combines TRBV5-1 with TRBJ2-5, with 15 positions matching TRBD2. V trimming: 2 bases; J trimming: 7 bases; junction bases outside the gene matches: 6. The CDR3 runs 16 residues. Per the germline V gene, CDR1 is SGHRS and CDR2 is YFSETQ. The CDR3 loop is CASSFGTSGRLGTQYF. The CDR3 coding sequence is TGCGCCAGCAGCTTTGGGACTAGCGGGAGGCTTGGGACCCAGTACTTC. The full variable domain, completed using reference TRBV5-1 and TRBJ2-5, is KAGVTQTPRYLIKTRGQQVTLSCSPISGHRSVSWYQQTPGQGLQFLFEYFSETQRNKGNFPGRFSGRQFSNSRSEMNVSTLELGDSALYLCASSFGTSGRLGTQYFGPGTRLLVL.